A single sample is the source of the 11 T cell receptor beta chains below, sequenced in a study of glioma-infiltrating T cells after dendritic cell vaccination. The protocol was immunoSEQ multiplex PCR, while the TCRdb copy is restricted to in-frame clones and leaves out a portion. Here the sample spans tens of thousands of clones, around 86% being singletons. The sample consisted of blood, taken before dendritic cell vaccination. Receptors were obtained from a human donor with glioblastoma.

The CDR3 region is CASSVRDTKTFF. CDR3 nucleotides: TGTGCCAGCAGTGTCCGGGACACCAAAACTTTCTTT. The V and J genes are TRBV28 and TRBJ1-1; TRBD1 is a possible D gene (6 bases). This CDR3 has 12 residues. The V end lost 5 bases, the J end lost 12 bases, and 16 bases lay between the germline ends. CDR1 and CDR2 from the germline V gene are MDHEN and SYDVKM.

V usage is TRBV10-3 and J usage is TRBJ2-3; D call uncertain. The germline V and J ends were trimmed by 7 bases and 4 bases, with 15 bases remaining between them. The germline V gene has CDR1 ENHRY and CDR2 SYGVKD. This CDR3 has 14 residues. The CDR3 nucleotides are TGTGCCATCAATCAAGAAGCAGGTTCAGATACGCAGTATTTT. This gives the protein CAINQEAGSDTQYF.

V and J are TRBV6-5 and TRBJ1-3; the match to TRBD1 covers 7 bases. The V and J ends lost 2 bases and 2 bases, in that order; junction bases with no gene match: 6. CDR1 is MNHEY, CDR2 SVGAGI, per germline. The CDR3 runs to 16 residues. CDR3 region: CASSYKDRSPGNTIYF. In DNA form, the CDR3 reads TGTGCCAGCAGTTACAAGGACAGGAGTCCTGGAAACACCATATATTTT.

This clone was seen just once. V and J are TRBV5-1 and TRBJ1-2; D might be TRBD1 (5 bases). The CDR3 covers 13 residues. V lost 4 bases and J lost 8, with 15 bases in between. CDR1 and CDR2 (germline): SGHRS, YFSETQ. The CDR3 loop reads CASSRAGDGGYTF. Here the CDR3 DNA reads TGCGCCAGCAGCCGGGCGGGGGACGGGGGCTACACCTTC.

The V call is TRBV11-2, the J call TRBJ2-7; D possibly corresponds to TRBD1 (6 bases). Trimming removed 6 bases at V and 0 bases at J, with 15 bases between. The CDR3 has 15 amino acids. Looked up from germline, CDR1 is SGHAT and CDR2 is FQNNGV. CDR3 in DNA: TGTGCCAGCAGTCTGGACAGTGCCTACTCCTACGAGCAGTACTTC. As protein: CASSLDSAYSYEQYF.

The chain recombines TRBV9 with TRBJ2-7; 9 nucleotides align to TRBD1. The CDR3 contains 14 residues. V was pared by 0 bases and J by 5 bases, with 3 bases of the junction left unmatched. Germline loops: CDR1 SGDLS, CDR2 YYNGEE. CDR3 region: CASSVGTGVDEQYF. CDR3 in DNA: TGTGCCAGCAGCGTAGGGACAGGGGTCGACGAGCAGTACTTC.

This chain joins TRBV10-2 and TRBJ2-1; 8 nucleotides agree with TRBD1. CDR3 length equals 14 residues. V gave up 10 bases and J gave up 6 bases; unmatched junction bases: 11. Germline assignment: CDR1 WSHSY and CDR2 SAAADI. In nucleotides, the CDR3 is TGCGCCACCGAAGTGGGACAGGTGGGCAATGAGCAGTTCTTC. This sequence encodes CATEVGQVGNEQFF.

This chain uses TRBV6-5 with TRBJ2-3; 7 nucleotides line up with TRBD2. Germline CDR1 is MNHEY and CDR2 is SVGAGI. The CDR3 covers 13 residues. Germline trimming cut 11 bases from V and 0 bases from J; bases unmatched to any gene: 5. The chain's CDR3 is CAVSRGSTDTQYF. The CDR3 DNA reads TGTGCCGTCTCGCGGGGGAGCACAGATACGCAGTATTTT.

This clone was found a few times. The chain joins TRBV11-1 to TRBJ2-3; 15 positions match TRBD2. V gave up 1 base and J gave up 1 base; unmatched junction bases: 3. Germline values: CDR1 SGHAT, CDR2 FQDESV (reference sequence). The CDR3 is 18 amino acids. The CDR3 DNA reads TGTGCCAGCAGCTTAGGGGGACTAGCGGGAGGAGGCACAGATACGCAGTATTTT. The encoded protein is CASSLGGLAGGGTDTQYF. The entire variable domain, with the rest obtained from reference TRBV11-1 and TRBJ2-3, is as follows: EAEVAQSPRYKITEKSQAVAFWCDPISGHATLYWYRQILGQGPELLVQFQDESVVDDSQLPKDRFSAERLKGVDSTLKIQPAELGDSAMYLCASSLGGLAGGGTDTQYFGPGTRLTVL.

V is TRBV5-8 and J is TRBJ2-3, with TRBD2 matching over 13 bases. The CDR3 runs 18 residues. The trim removed 0 bases at V and 1 base at J, leaving 5 bases unmatched. Germline loops: CDR1 SGHTS, CDR2 YDEGEE. The CDR3 region has the DNA TGTGCCAGCAGCTTGGAACTAGCGGGGGGGCTTGGCACAGATACGCAGTATTTT. It translates to CASSLELAGGLGTDTQYF.

V usage is TRBV28 and J usage is TRBJ1-3; the match to TRBD1 covers 9 bases. Germline V gives CDR1 MDHEN, CDR2 SYDVKM. The V segment lost 8 bases and the J segment 0 bases; nucleotides outside the gene matches: 5. The CDR3 loop spans 15 amino acids. CDR3 sequence (DNA): TGTGCCAGCTCAAAACAGGGGGCCTCTGGAAACACCATATATTTT. This codes for CASSKQGASGNTIYF. Full variable domain (rest looked up from reference TRBV28 and TRBJ1-3): DVKVTQSSRYLVKRTGEKVFLECVQDMDHENMFWYRQDPGLGLRLIYFSYDVKMKEKGDIPEGYSVSREKKERFSLILESASTNQTSMYLCASSKQGASGNTIYFGEGSWLTVV.